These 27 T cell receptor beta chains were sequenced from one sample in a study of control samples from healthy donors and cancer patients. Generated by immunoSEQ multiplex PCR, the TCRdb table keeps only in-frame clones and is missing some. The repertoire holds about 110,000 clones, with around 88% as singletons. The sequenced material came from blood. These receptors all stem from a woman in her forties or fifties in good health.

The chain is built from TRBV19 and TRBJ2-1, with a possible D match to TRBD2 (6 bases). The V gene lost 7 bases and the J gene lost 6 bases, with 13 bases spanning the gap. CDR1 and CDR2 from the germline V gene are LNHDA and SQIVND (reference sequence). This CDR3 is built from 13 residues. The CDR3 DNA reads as TGTGCCAGTACGGGCGGGATGTCCAATGAGCAGTTCTTC. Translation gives CASTGGMSNEQFF.

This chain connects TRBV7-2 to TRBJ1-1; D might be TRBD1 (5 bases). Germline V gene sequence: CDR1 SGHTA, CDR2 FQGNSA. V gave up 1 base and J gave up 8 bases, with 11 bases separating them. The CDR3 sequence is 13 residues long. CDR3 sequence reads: CASSLVVPGEAFF. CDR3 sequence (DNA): TGTGCCAGCAGCTTAGTGGTACCAGGGGAAGCTTTCTTT.

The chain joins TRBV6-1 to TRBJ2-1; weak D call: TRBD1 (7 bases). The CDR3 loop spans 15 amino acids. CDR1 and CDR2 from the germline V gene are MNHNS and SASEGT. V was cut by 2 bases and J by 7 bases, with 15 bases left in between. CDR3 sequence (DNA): TGTGCCAGCAGTGAACAGGGGGGCCTTTTAAATGAGCAGTTCTTC. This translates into CASSEQGGLLNEQFF.

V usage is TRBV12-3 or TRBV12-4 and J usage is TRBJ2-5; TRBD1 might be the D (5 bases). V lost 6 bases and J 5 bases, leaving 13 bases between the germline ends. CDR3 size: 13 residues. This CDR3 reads CASSLRVGETQYF. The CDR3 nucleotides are TGTGCCAGCAGCCTCAGGGTTGGGGAGACCCAGTACTTC.

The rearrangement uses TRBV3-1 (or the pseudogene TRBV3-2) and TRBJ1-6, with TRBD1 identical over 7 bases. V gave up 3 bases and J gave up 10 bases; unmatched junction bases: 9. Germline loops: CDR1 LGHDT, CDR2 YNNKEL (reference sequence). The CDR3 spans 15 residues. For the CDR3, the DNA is TGTGCCAGCAGCCAGAGTAGGCAGGGGGGCTCACCCCTCCACTTT. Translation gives CASSQSRQGGSPLHF.

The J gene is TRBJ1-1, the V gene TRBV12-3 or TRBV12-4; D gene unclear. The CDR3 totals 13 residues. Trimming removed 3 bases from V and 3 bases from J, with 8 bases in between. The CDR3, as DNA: TGTGCCAGCAGTTTTCTCCAAGACACTGAAGCTTTCTTT. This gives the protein CASSFLQDTEAFF.

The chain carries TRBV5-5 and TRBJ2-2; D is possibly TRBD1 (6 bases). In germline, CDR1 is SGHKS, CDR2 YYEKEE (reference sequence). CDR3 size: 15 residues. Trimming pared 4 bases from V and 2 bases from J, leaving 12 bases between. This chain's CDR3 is CASSLQGANTGELFF. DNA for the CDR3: TGTGCCAGCAGCCTACAGGGAGCAAACACCGGGGAGCTGTTTTTT.

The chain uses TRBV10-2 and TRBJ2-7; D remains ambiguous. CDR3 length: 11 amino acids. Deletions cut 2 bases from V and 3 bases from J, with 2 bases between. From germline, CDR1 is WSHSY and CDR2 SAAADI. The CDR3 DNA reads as TGCGCCAGCAGTGAGATCTACGAGCAGTACTTC. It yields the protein CASSEIYEQYF.

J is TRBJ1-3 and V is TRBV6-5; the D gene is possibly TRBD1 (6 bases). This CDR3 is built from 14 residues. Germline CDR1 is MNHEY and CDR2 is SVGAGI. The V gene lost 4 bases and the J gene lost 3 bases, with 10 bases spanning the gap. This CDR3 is CASSSGAYGNTIYF. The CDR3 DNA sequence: TGTGCCAGCAGTTCGGGGGCCTATGGAAACACCATATATTTT.

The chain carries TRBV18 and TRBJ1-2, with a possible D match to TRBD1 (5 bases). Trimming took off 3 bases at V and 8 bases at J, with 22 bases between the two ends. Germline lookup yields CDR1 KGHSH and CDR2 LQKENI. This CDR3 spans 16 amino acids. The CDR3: CASSPTSPGGTGGYTF. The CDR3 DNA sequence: TGTGCCAGCTCACCGACCTCCCCCGGGGGGACTGGGGGCTACACCTTC.

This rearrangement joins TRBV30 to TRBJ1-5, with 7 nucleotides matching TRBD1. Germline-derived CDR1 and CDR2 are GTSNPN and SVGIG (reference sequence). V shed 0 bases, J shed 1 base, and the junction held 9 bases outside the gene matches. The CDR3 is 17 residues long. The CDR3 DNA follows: TGTGCCTGGAGTGTAAGGGACAGAGGTTTGAGCAATCAGCCCCAGCATTTT. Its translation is CAWSVRDRGLSNQPQHF.

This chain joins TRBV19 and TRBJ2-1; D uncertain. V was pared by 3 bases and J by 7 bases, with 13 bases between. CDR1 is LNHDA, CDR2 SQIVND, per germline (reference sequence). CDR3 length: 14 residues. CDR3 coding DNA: TGTGCCAGTAGTATCGGACGGGCGGCTAATGAGCAGTTCTTC. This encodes CASSIGRAANEQFF.

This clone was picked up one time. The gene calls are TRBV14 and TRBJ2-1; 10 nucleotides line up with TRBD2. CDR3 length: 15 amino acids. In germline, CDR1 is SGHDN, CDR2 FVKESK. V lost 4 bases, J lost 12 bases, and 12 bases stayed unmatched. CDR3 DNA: TGTGCCAGCAGCCCCCTAGCGGGAGCGTACGGAATGCAGTTCTTC. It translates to CASSPLAGAYGMQFF.

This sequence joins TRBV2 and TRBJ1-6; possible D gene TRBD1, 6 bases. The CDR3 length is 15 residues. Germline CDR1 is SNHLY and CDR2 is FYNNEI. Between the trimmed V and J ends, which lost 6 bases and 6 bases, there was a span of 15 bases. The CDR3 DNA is TGTGCCAGCAGGGTGACAGGAAAGATTAATTCACCCCTCCACTTT. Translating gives CASRVTGKINSPLHF.

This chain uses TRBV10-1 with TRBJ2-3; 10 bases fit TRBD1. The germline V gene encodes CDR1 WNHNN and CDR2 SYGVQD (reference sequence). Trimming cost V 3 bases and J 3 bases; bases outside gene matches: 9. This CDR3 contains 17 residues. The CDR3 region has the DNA TGCGCCAGCAGTGAATTACGAAGGACAGGGGGGACAGATACGCAGTATTTT. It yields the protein CASSELRRTGGTDTQYF.

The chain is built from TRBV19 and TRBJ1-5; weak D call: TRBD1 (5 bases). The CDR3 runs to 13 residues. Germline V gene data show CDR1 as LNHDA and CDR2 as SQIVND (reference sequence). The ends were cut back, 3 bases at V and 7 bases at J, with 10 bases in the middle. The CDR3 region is CASSIRGAQPQHF. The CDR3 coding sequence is TGTGCCAGTAGTATCCGAGGGGCACAGCCCCAGCATTTT.

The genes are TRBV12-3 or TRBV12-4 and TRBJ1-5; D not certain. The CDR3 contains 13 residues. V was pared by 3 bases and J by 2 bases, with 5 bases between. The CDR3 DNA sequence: TGTGCCAGCAGTTTTATCGGCAATCAGCCCCAGCATTTT. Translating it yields CASSFIGNQPQHF.

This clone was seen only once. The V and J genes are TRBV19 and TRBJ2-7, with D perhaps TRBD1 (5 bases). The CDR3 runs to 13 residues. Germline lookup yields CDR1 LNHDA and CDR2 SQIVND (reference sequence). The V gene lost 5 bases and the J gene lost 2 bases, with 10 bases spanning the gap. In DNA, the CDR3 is TGTGCCAGTAGTGTATCAGGGCCCTACGAGCAGTACTTC. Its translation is CASSVSGPYEQYF.

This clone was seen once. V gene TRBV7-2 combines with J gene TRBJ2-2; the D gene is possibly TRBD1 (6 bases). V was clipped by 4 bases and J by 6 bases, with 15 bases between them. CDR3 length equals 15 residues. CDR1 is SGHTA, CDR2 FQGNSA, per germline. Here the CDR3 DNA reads TGTGCCAGCAGCTACGCAACAGGGTTTGCCGGGGAGCTGTTTTTT. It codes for CASSYATGFAGELFF.

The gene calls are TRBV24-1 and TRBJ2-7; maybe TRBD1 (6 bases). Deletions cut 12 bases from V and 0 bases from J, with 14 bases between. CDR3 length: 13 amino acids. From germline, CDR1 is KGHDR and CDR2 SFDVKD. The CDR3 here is CAPNRTVSYEQYF. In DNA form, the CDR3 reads TGTGCCCCTAATAGGACAGTCTCCTACGAGCAGTACTTC.

CDR3 bases: TGTGCCAGCAGCCCCTCGCTGGGACTAGGGGTTGTTTACGAGCAGTACTTC. This translates into CASSPSLGLGVVYEQYF. The V call is TRBV16, the J call TRBJ2-7, with 8 bases lining up with TRBD2. CDR1 is KGHSY, CDR2 FQNENV, per germline. The CDR3 spans 17 residues. J lost 4 bases, V lost 4 bases, and 15 bases had no gene match.

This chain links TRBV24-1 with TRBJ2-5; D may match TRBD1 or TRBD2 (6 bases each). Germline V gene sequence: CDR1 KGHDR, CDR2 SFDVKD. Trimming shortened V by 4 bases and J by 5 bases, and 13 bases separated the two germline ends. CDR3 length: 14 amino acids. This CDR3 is CATSDAGGPETQYF. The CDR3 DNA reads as TGTGCCACCAGTGACGCTGGGGGGCCCGAGACCCAGTACTTC.

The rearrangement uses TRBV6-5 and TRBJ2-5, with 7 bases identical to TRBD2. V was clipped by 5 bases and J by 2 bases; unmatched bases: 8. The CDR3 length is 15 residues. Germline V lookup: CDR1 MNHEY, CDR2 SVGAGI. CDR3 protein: CASSQSGLKQETQYF. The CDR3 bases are TGTGCCAGCAGTCAATCGGGACTAAAGCAAGAGACCCAGTACTTC.

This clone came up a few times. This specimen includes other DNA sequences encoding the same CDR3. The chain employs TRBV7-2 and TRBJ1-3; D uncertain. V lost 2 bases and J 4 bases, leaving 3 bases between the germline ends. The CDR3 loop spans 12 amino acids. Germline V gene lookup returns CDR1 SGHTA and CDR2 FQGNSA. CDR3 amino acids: CASSLTGNTIYF. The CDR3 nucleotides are TGTGCCAGCAGCTTAACCGGAAACACCATATATTTT.

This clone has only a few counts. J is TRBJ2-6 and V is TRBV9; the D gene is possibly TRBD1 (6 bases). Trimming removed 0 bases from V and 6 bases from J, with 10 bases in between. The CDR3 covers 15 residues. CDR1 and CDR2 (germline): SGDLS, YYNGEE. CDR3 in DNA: TGTGCCAGCAGCGTAGAGCTGGGGGCGGCCAACGTCCTGACTTTC. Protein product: CASSVELGAANVLTF.

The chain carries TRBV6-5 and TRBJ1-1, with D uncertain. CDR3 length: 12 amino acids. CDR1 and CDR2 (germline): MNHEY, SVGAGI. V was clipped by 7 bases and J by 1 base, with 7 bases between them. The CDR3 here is CASTWGNTEAFF. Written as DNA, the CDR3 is TGTGCCAGCACGTGGGGGAACACTGAAGCTTTCTTT.

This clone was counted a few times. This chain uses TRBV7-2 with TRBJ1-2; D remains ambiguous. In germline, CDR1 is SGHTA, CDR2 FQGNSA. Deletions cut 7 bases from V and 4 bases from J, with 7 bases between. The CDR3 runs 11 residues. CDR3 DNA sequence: TGTGCCAGCACCTTCCGCTATGGCTACACCTTC. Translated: CASTFRYGYTF. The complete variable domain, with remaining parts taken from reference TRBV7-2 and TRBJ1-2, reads GAGVSQSPSNKVTEKGKDVELRCDPISGHTALYWYRQSLGQGLEFLIYFQGNSAPDKSGLPSDRFSAERTGGSVSTLTIQRTQQEDSAVYLCASTFRYGYTFGSGTRLTVV.